These 14 T cell receptor beta chains were all obtained from the same sample, sequenced in a study of shared clonotypes between healthy human individuals. Method: immunoSEQ multiplex PCR; TCRdb's copy keeps in-frame clones and lacks some. This table has fewer than 700,000 clones, around 80% appearing once. Sequenced input: PBMCs. Every receptor here comes from a woman between 35 and 50 years old in good health. Some clones in this sample may be carry-over from other donors' samples.

This clone was observed once. The chain uses TRBV5-6 and TRBJ1-2; D unresolved. The V end was cut by 1 base, the J end by 3 bases, with 13 bases between. CDR3 length: 15 residues. Germline CDR1 reads SGHDT; CDR2 reads YYEEEE. CDR3 coding DNA: TGTGCCAGCAGCTTGTTTACTCTGAAGGACTATGGCTACACCTTC. As protein: CASSLFTLKDYGYTF.

This clone was seen just once. This sequence joins TRBV4-2 and TRBJ2-1, with D possibly TRBD1 on 6 matching bases. Germline loops: CDR1 LGHNA, CDR2 YNFKEQ. This CDR3 is 15 amino acids long. V was cut by 0 bases and J by 3 bases, with 9 bases left in between. For the CDR3, the DNA is TGTGCCAGCAGCCAAGATAACAGGGTCTACAATGAGCAGTTCTTC. It codes for CASSQDNRVYNEQFF.

Only a few counts were recorded for this clone. The chain uses TRBV27 and TRBJ2-7; D remains unclear. The CDR3 is made up of 13 amino acids. The V and J ends lost 3 bases and 4 bases respectively, with 10 bases between them. In germline, CDR1 is MNHEY, CDR2 SMNVEV (reference sequence). The CDR3 nucleotides read TGTGCCAGCAGTTTCCGAAAGGGTTACGAGCAGTACTTC. Amino acid sequence: CASSFRKGYEQYF.

V usage is TRBV28 and J usage is TRBJ2-1; D perhaps matches TRBD2 (6 bases). The length of the CDR3 is 12 residues. CDR1 is MDHEN and CDR2 is SYDVKM in the germline V gene. The CDR3 DNA sequence: TGTGCGGGGGGAGATCGCTACAATGAGCAGTTCTTC. It codes for CAGGDRYNEQFF.

This clone was seen only once. This clone may be a read error of a much larger clone one base away. The chain couples TRBV7-3 to TRBJ1-5, with 7 positions matching TRBD1. The CDR3 extends over 13 amino acids. The ends lost 5 bases at V and 4 bases at J; junction bases unmatched: 2. Germline CDR1 and CDR2: SGHTA and FQGTGA. The CDR3 spells CASSRDRNQPQHF. The CDR3 DNA reads as TGTGCCAGCAGCCGGGACAGAAATCAGCCCCAGCATTTT.

This chain links TRBV2 with TRBJ2-7; D not resolved. V was clipped by 6 bases and J by 6 bases, with 12 bases between them. The CDR3 has 12 residues. Germline V gives CDR1 SNHLY, CDR2 FYNNEI. The CDR3 DNA reads TGTGCCAGCAGAGGGTACTCCCGCGAGCAGTACTTC. Encoded protein: CASRGYSREQYF.

This clone is a singleton in its sample. The V gene is TRBV4-2, the J gene TRBJ2-7, with D perhaps TRBD2 (5 bases). The CDR3 has 16 amino acids. Germline CDR1 LGHNA, CDR2 YNFKEQ. V lost 2 bases and J 0 bases, leaving 14 bases between the germline ends. The CDR3 DNA reads as TGTGCCAGCAGCCAAAACCAAGTGAGGGACTCCTACGAGCAGTACTTC. This sequence encodes CASSQNQVRDSYEQYF.

The table lists this clone with a count of one. The chain employs TRBV11-3 and TRBJ2-7; 8 bases fit TRBD2. V gave up 5 bases and J gave up 0 bases; unmatched junction bases: 3. The germline gives CDR1 SGHNT, CDR2 YENEEA. The CDR3 consists of 14 residues. This chain's CDR3 is CASSPGGLSYEQYF. The CDR3 DNA is TGTGCCAGCAGCCCGGGAGGGCTCTCCTACGAGCAGTACTTC.

The chain employs TRBV28 and TRBJ2-1, with 12 bases fitting TRBD2. The junction had 8 bases not matched to a gene; V was cut back by 6 bases and J by 11 bases. The CDR3 contains 14 residues. In germline, CDR1 is MDHEN, CDR2 SYDVKM. DNA for the CDR3: TGTGCCAGCAGCCCCGGGACTAGCGGGCCCCAGCAGTTCTTC. Translating it yields CASSPGTSGPQQFF.

The chain combines TRBV7-2 with TRBJ2-5, with D possibly matching TRBD2 (6 bases). Germline values: CDR1 SGHTA, CDR2 FQGNSA. Deletions cut 5 bases from V and 7 bases from J, with 17 bases between. This CDR3 has 14 amino acids. The CDR3 nucleotides are TGTGCCAGCAGCACCATACTAGGTAGCGGGACCCAGTACTTC. This translates into CASSTILGSGTQYF.

Regarding this clone: At the DNA level, this CDR3 is encoded by other sequences in the same sample as well. This sequence joins TRBV19 and TRBJ1-5; weak D call: TRBD1 (6 bases). The V end was cut by 4 bases, the J end by 6 bases, with 10 bases between. Per germline, CDR1 LNHDA and CDR2 SQIVND (reference sequence). The CDR3 length is 13 residues. The CDR3: CASSTQGGQPQHF. As DNA, the CDR3 is TGTGCCAGTAGTACACAGGGTGGTCAGCCCCAGCATTTT.

Concerning this clone: This same CDR3 is encoded by further DNA sequences in the sample. This chain joins TRBV7-9 and TRBJ2-7, with D possibly TRBD2 on 5 matching bases. CDR1 and CDR2 (germline): SEHNR, FQNEAQ (reference sequence). The CDR3 has 13 residues. The germline V and J ends were trimmed by 0 bases and 3 bases, with 6 bases remaining between them. The DNA for the CDR3 is TGTGCCAGCAGCTTAGCTGGGAGCTACGAGCAGTACTTC. It specifies CASSLAGSYEQYF.

The gene calls are TRBV7-8 and TRBJ1-1; D uncertain. The CDR3 contains 13 residues. The V gene lost 4 bases and the J gene lost 1 base, with 7 bases spanning the gap. The V gene's germline CDR1 is SGHVS and CDR2 FQNEAQ. The DNA of the CDR3 is TGTGCCAGCAGCTCGGGTAGGAACACTGAAGCTTTCTTT. It specifies CASSSGRNTEAFF.

This clone has just a few counts. The rearrangement links TRBV18 to TRBJ1-2, with D possibly TRBD1 on 6 matching bases. The V end lost 3 bases, the J end lost 6 bases, and 29 bases lay between the germline ends. The CDR3 is 19 residues long. Per germline, CDR1 KGHSH and CDR2 LQKENI. CDR3 DNA: TGTGCCAGCTCACCCGTAGGAGGACGCGGGGGGGGCCTCTATGATGGCTACACCTTC. This sequence encodes CASSPVGGRGGGLYDGYTF.